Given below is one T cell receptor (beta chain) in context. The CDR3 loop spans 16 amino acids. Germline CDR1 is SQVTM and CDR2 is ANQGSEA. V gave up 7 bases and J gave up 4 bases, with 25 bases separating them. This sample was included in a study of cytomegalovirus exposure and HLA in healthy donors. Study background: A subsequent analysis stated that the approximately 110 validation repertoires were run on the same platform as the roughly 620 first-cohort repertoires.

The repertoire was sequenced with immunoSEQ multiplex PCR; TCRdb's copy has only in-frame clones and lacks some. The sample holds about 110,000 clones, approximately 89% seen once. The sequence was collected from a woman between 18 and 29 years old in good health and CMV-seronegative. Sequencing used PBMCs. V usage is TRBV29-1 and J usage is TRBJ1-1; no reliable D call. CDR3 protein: CSAERGLVEVRTEAFF. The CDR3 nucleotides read TGCAGCGCCGAGAGAGGTCTGGTTGAGGTGCGCACTGAAGCTTTCTTT.